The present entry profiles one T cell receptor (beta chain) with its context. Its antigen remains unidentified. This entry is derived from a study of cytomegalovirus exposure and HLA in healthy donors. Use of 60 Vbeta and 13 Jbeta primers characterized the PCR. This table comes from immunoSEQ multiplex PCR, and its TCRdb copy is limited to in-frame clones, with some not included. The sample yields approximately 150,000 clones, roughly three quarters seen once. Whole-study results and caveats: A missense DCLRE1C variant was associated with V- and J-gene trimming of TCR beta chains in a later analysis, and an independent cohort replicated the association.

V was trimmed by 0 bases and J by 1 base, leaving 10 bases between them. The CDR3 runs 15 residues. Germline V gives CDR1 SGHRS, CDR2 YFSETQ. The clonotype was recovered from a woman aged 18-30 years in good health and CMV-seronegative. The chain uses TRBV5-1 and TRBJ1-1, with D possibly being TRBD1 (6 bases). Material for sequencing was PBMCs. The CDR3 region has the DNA TGCGCCAGCAGCTTGGCGGACAGCAGGAACACTGAAGCTTTCTTT. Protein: CASSLADSRNTEAFF.